The 25 T cell receptor beta chains in this list originate from one sample, sequenced in a study of tumor-infiltrating lymphocytes in primary liver carcinoma. A constant-region primer served to make TCR beta cDNA from approximately 490 ng total RNA. Three nested multiplex PCR rounds, a slightly modified ARM-PCR, produced the libraries for TCR beta. The first two PCR rounds used TRBV1-TRBV30 primers with a Cbeta primer, approximately 9 cycles each. TCRdb itself ran the multiplex PCR reads through MiXCR, one entry per CDR3 protein. The profile shows some 180,000 distinct CDR3 sequences, 50% to 75% of them singletons. Extraction also yielded germline DNA, while blood RNA was obtained from unsorted whole blood. The sequencing sample was made of peripheral blood. All receptors come from a man aged 40-49 years with primary liver carcinoma and hepatitis B virus infection.

This chain joins TRBV28 and TRBJ2-3, with 12 bases lining up with TRBD2. The CDR3 spans 17 residues. Germline lookup yields CDR1 MDHEN and CDR2 SYDVKM. V lost 7 bases and J lost 1; bases outside the gene matches: 9. CDR3 in amino acids: CASTTWASGGGTDTQYF. DNA of the CDR3: TGTGCCAGCACGACTTGGGCTAGCGGGGGGGGCACAGATACGCAGTATTTT. Full variable domain (rest looked up from reference TRBV28 and TRBJ2-3): DVKVTQSSRYLVKRTGEKVFLECVQDMDHENMFWYRQDPGLGLRLIYFSYDVKMKEKGDIPEGYSVSREKKERFSLILESASTNQTSMYLCASTTWASGGGTDTQYFGPGTRLTVL.

In regard to this clonotype: A much larger clone lies a single base off, so this may be a read error. The J gene is TRBJ2-7, the V gene TRBV4-2, with D unclear. Germline V gene sequence: CDR1 LGHNA, CDR2 YNFKEQ. This CDR3 is built from 15 residues. V lost 0 bases to trimming and J lost 1 base, with 10 bases between them. For the CDR3, the DNA is TGTGCCAGCAGCCAAGAACGGAGAAGATCCTACGAGCAGTACTTC. Protein sequence: CASSQERRRSYEQYF.

The gene calls are TRBV7-9 and TRBJ2-7, with 12 bases that match TRBD1. Germline CDR1 SEHNR, CDR2 FQNEAQ (reference sequence). The J segment lost 8 bases and the V segment lost 6 bases, leaving 17 bases of the junction unmatched. The CDR3 length is 17 residues. The CDR3 protein is CASSSSRLGQGARKQYF. The CDR3 DNA follows: TGTGCCAGCAGTTCTTCTCGCTTGGGACAGGGGGCTCGAAAGCAGTACTTC.

V is TRBV6-5 and J is TRBJ1-2, with a weak D call TRBD1 (5 bases). The CDR3 is 12 residues long. Germline V lookup: CDR1 MNHEY, CDR2 SVGAGI. Trimming cost V 5 bases and J 6 bases, with 10 bases left between them. In DNA, the CDR3 is TGTGCCAGCAGTCAGCGGGGGGATGGCTACACCTTC. This codes for CASSQRGDGYTF.

The J gene is TRBJ2-7, the V gene TRBV29-1; D unclear. CDR1 SQVTM and CDR2 ANQGSEA come from the germline V gene. Trimming pared 4 bases from V and 5 bases from J, leaving 15 bases between. The CDR3 is made up of 13 amino acids. The CDR3 nucleotides read TGCAGCGTTGTCAACAGTCCCCGCCACGAGCAGTACTTC. Its protein is CSVVNSPRHEQYF.

This clonotype occurred a few times. The chain combines TRBV4-1 with TRBJ2-5; D unresolved. Trimming cost V 6 bases and J 1 base, with 6 bases left between them. CDR1 and CDR2 from the germline V gene are MGHRA and YSYEKL. This CDR3 contains 12 residues. CDR3 protein: CASSMGQETQYF. DNA for the CDR3: TGCGCCAGCAGTATGGGCCAAGAGACCCAGTACTTC.

Turning to this clonotype: The CDR3 end shows no conserved phenylalanine or tryptophan, and so a read error is likely. The rearrangement joins TRBV7-9 to TRBJ2-2, with D perhaps TRBD2 (5 bases). CDR1 SEHNR and CDR2 FQNEAQ come from the germline V gene (reference sequence). There are 14 residues in the CDR3. V dropped 5 bases and J dropped 5 bases, with 12 bases sitting between them. The DNA for the CDR3 is TGTGCCAGCAGCCTTCCGGGCGGGACCGGGGAGCTGTTTGTT. This sequence encodes CASSLPGGTGELFV.

This clonotype was seen at least ten times. The chain couples TRBV11-2 to TRBJ2-7; 9 bases agree with TRBD1. CDR1 is SGHAT, CDR2 FQNNGV, per germline. After removal of 4 bases from V and 0 bases from J, the junction contained 4 bases not matched to a gene. The length of the CDR3 is 15 residues. CDR3 coding DNA: TGTGCCAGCAGCTACGACAGGGGGGTCTCCTACGAGCAGTACTTC. Amino acids: CASSYDRGVSYEQYF. Using reference TRBV11-2 and TRBJ2-7 for the parts outside the CDR3, the full variable domain is EAGVAQSPRYKIIEKRQSVAFWCNPISGHATLYWYQQILGQGPKLLIQFQNNGVVDDSQLPKDRFSAERLKGVDSTLKIQPAKLEDSAVYLCASSYDRGVSYEQYFGPGTRLTVT.

This clonotype was detected only a few times. The chain employs TRBV6-6 and TRBJ2-1; unclear D gene. Trimming left V 8 bases short and J 8 bases short, with 16 bases between. This CDR3 has 13 residues. Germline CDR1 is MNHNY and CDR2 is SVGAGI (reference sequence). CDR3 DNA sequence: TGTGCCAGCCGTCGGGCCTGGGTGGATGAGCAGTTCTTC. As protein: CASRRAWVDEQFF.

This chain links TRBV11-2 with TRBJ1-1, with unresolved D. The CDR3 contains 14 residues. CDR1 and CDR2 (germline): SGHAT, FQNNGV. The V and J ends lost 3 bases and 4 bases respectively, with 12 bases between them. The CDR3 sequence: CASSLAPMSTEAFF. The DNA of the CDR3 is TGTGCCAGCAGCTTGGCCCCCATGAGCACTGAAGCTTTCTTT.

The sample holds one count of this clonotype. A junction boundary mismatches the germline segment, possibly from a read error. The chain uses TRBV6-6 and TRBJ2-5; D remains unclear. Per germline, CDR1 MNHNY and CDR2 SVGAGI (reference sequence). The CDR3 loop spans 14 amino acids. CDR3 in DNA: TGTGTCAGCAGTTACGGACGGTTACAAGAGACCCAATACTTC. Translated: CVSSYGRLQETQYF.

Details on this clonotype: A much bigger clone sits one base away, suggesting this may be a read error. J is TRBJ2-2 and V is TRBV11-2; no reliable D call. CDR1 and CDR2 (germline): SGHAT, FQNNGV. The CDR3 runs 14 residues. The CDR3 DNA sequence: TGTGCCAACAGCTTCACAGAGAACACCGGGGAGCTGTTTTTT. It is translated as CANSFTENTGELFF.

This clonotype has a count of ten or more. The chain couples TRBV10-3 to TRBJ2-2, with no clear D. The V gene's germline CDR1 is ENHRY and CDR2 SYGVKD. The germline V and J ends were trimmed by 0 bases and 4 bases, with 6 bases remaining between them. There are 14 residues in the CDR3. This CDR3 is CAISESVFTGELFF. The CDR3 DNA reads TGTGCCATCAGTGAGTCGGTGTTCACCGGGGAGCTGTTTTTT.

The V call is TRBV7-8, the J call TRBJ1-5; TRBD1 might be the D (5 bases). V was trimmed by 5 bases and J by 0 bases, leaving 14 bases between them. The CDR3 extends over 16 amino acids. In germline, CDR1 is SGHVS, CDR2 FQNEAQ. CDR3 loop: CASSVLGGDSNQPQHF. The CDR3 region has the DNA TGTGCCAGCAGCGTCCTGGGGGGGGATAGCAATCAGCCCCAGCATTTT. Variable domain in full (rest from reference TRBV7-8 and TRBJ1-5): GAGVSQSPRYKVAKRGQDVALRCDPISGHVSLFWYQQALGQGPEFLTYFQNEAQLDKSGLPSDRFFAERPEGSVSTLKIQRTQQEDSAVYLCASSVLGGDSNQPQHFGDGTRLSIL.

This sequence joins TRBV5-4 and TRBJ2-2; TRBD2 might be the D (6 bases). The CDR3 sequence is 15 residues long. Trimming removed 2 bases at V and 5 bases at J, with 13 bases between. Germline loops: CDR1 SGHNT, CDR2 YYREEE (reference sequence). The CDR3 is CASSLRLAGTGELFF. The CDR3 DNA is TGTGCCAGCAGCTTACGACTGGCGGGGACCGGGGAGCTGTTTTTT.

Only one count was recorded for this clonotype. The CDR3 ends on some other residue instead of the conserved phenylalanine or tryptophan, so this is likely a read error. V and J are TRBV11-1 and TRBJ2-1; TRBD1 or TRBD2 may be the D gene (5 bases each). CDR3 size: 15 residues. CDR1 and CDR2 from the germline V gene are SGHAT and FQDESV (reference sequence). Trimming removed 3 bases from V and 13 bases from J, with 22 bases in between. The CDR3 here is CASSFEGRPGDGQFI. CDR3 coding DNA: TGTGCCAGCAGCTTTGAGGGACGACCCGGGGACGGACAGTTCATC.

Worth noting for this clonotype: A much larger clone sits a single nucleotide away, making a read error possible. V and J are TRBV11-2 and TRBJ1-2; 9 bases match TRBD1. Germline V gives CDR1 SGHAT, CDR2 FQNNGV. The CDR3 extends over 18 amino acids. Losses at the gene ends were 4 bases for V and 0 bases for J; bases not matched to a gene: 12. CDR3 DNA: TGTGCCAGCAGCTCCACGGGGAACAGGGGGCCAGCTAACTATGGCTACACCTTC. This codes for CASSSTGNRGPANYGYTF.

This clonotype has only one observation. A much larger clonotype is one base distant, so this may be a read error. The chain carries TRBV29-1 and TRBJ2-3, with 7 positions matching TRBD2. Germline trimming cut 1 base from V and 2 bases from J; bases unmatched to any gene: 15. This CDR3 region has 18 residues. Germline assignment: CDR1 SQVTM and CDR2 ANQGSEA. Here the CDR3 reads CSVEGSRPSSGLTDTQYF. CDR3 sequence (DNA): TGCAGCGTTGAAGGGTCGAGACCGAGTAGCGGGCTCACAGATACGCAGTATTTT.

Many counts were recorded for this clonotype. Here the CDR3 reads CATGGLAGDYEQFF. As DNA, the CDR3 is TGTGCGACTGGGGGACTAGCGGGAGATTATGAGCAGTTCTTC. The chain recombines TRBV10-3 with TRBJ2-1; 14 positions agree with TRBD2. This CDR3 contains 14 residues. Germline CDR1 ENHRY, CDR2 SYGVKD.

The rearrangement links TRBV10-2 to TRBJ2-7; the D call may be TRBD1 or TRBD2 (5 bases each). V gave up 8 bases and J gave up 2 bases, with 19 bases separating them. The germline gives CDR1 WSHSY, CDR2 SAAADI. CDR3 length: 15 amino acids. CDR3 bases: TGCGCCAGCCTCATGTGGGGCCCCGGGACCTACGAGCAGTACTTC. Protein: CASLMWGPGTYEQYF.

This clonotype showed up just a few times. The rearrangement joins TRBV4-1 to TRBJ2-1; 9 nucleotides align to TRBD2. CDR3 size: 19 residues. The J segment lost 8 bases and the V segment lost 2 bases, leaving 19 bases of the junction unmatched. CDR1 MGHRA and CDR2 YSYEKL come from the germline V gene. For the CDR3, the DNA is TGCGCCAGCAGCCAACCCGGATTCTCTAGCGGGATCCTCTCGGATGAGCAGTTCTTC. Amino acids: CASSQPGFSSGILSDEQFF.

Note on this clonotype: This clone may be a read error of a much larger clone one base away. The chain employs TRBV11-2 and TRBJ2-3; 8 positions match TRBD2. Losses at the gene ends were 2 bases for V and 1 base for J; bases not matched to a gene: 8. Looked up from germline, CDR1 is SGHAT and CDR2 is FQNNGV. The CDR3 runs to 17 residues. In nucleotides, the CDR3 is TGTGCCAGCAGCTTAATTGGTAATAGCGGGGGCACAGATACGCAGTATTTT. It translates to CASSLIGNSGGTDTQYF.

As for this clonotype: The junction does not match germline at one end; this may be a read error. The chain joins TRBV7-8 to TRBJ2-1; D may be TRBD2 (8 bases). The germline gives CDR1 SGHVS, CDR2 FQNEAQ. The CDR3 is made up of 17 amino acids. Here the CDR3 reads CDSSLATGGGWRNEQFF. The CDR3 DNA reads TGTGACAGCAGCTTAGCGACGGGAGGGGGCTGGAGAAATGAGCAGTTCTTC.

The V gene is TRBV29-1, the J gene TRBJ1-2; 7 nucleotides line up with TRBD1. J lost 3 bases, V lost 5 bases, and 9 bases had no gene match. CDR1 and CDR2 from the germline V gene are SQVTM and ANQGSEA. CDR3 length: 14 residues. The CDR3 coding sequence is TGCAGCGTTTTGACAGGGCGGTACGACTATGGCTACACCTTC. It codes for CSVLTGRYDYGYTF.

V is TRBV2 and J is TRBJ1-1, with 8 bases matching TRBD1. The CDR3 is 16 amino acids. Unmatched junction bases numbered 9, after V lost 5 bases and J lost 1 base. Germline values: CDR1 SNHLY, CDR2 FYNNEI. In DNA, the CDR3 is TGTGCCAGCAGTTTGAATCCCGGGACAGGGAACACTGAAGCTTTCTTT. Its translation is CASSLNPGTGNTEAFF.